A single sample gave rise to the 14 T cell receptor beta chains below, sequenced in a study of CD8 T cells in ankylosing spondylitis. In TCRdb, the 5' RACE reads were re-called with MiXCR into one record per CDR3 protein. This table has under 300,000 distinct CDR3 sequences, about 10% appearing once. Sequenced input: blood, either unsorted or a sorted T cell fraction (not recorded which). The receptors were gathered from a male donor with ankylosing spondylitis or in good health (not recorded which).

This clonotype was counted between two and nine times. The chain uses TRBV7-8 and TRBJ2-7; 7 bases match TRBD2. Trimming removed 2 bases from V and 2 bases from J; junction bases left unmatched: 3. The V gene's germline CDR1 is SGHVS and CDR2 FQNEAQ. This CDR3 spans 14 amino acids. CDR3: CASSLSRGAYEQYF. Written as DNA, the CDR3 is TGTGCCAGCAGCTTATCTCGGGGGGCCTACGAGCAGTACTTC.

In its sample, this clonotype was seen many times. The rearrangement uses TRBV12-3 or TRBV12-4 and TRBJ1-2; D not certain. The germline V and J ends were trimmed by 0 bases and 6 bases, with 11 bases remaining between them. The CDR3 covers 14 residues. The chain's CDR3 is CASSLASLPHGYTF. The CDR3, as DNA: TGTGCCAGCAGTTTAGCAAGCCTCCCGCATGGCTACACCTTC.

This clonotype was seen repeatedly, ten times or more. This chain joins TRBV10-2 and TRBJ1-4; tentative D call: TRBD1 (6 bases). The V gene lost 0 bases and the J gene lost 7 bases, with 21 bases spanning the gap. The CDR3 loop spans 18 amino acids. Germline V CDR1 and CDR2: WSHSY, SAAADI. The DNA of the CDR3 is TGCGCCAGCAGTGAGTCCCACCGCGCAAACAGGGAGGGTGAAAAACTGTTTTTT. Its translation: CASSESHRANREGEKLFF.

This clonotype was seen just once. The V gene is TRBV7-3, the J gene TRBJ2-2, with a tentative D call TRBD1 (6 bases). Germline CDR1 is SGHTA and CDR2 is FQGTGA. V was shortened by 6 bases and J by 3 bases, with 20 bases between the two germline ends. The CDR3 has 17 residues. Here the CDR3 DNA reads TGTGCCAGCAGTTTATTCGGGCAGGGGACGCACACCGGGGAGCTGTTTTTT. It codes for CASSLFGQGTHTGELFF.

In its sample, this clonotype was seen many times. CDR3 amino acids: CASSLWGGGSDTQYF. The CDR3 nucleotides are TGCGCCAGCAGCTTGTGGGGAGGAGGGTCAGATACGCAGTATTTT. The chain links TRBV5-1 to TRBJ2-3; possible D gene TRBD2, 6 bases. The CDR3 consists of 15 residues. Per the germline V gene, CDR1 is SGHRS and CDR2 is YFSETQ. Trimming removed 1 base from V and 4 bases from J, with 13 bases in between.

This clonotype was detected many times. The chain recombines TRBV12-3 or TRBV12-4 with TRBJ2-7, with D uncertain. The CDR3 spans 13 residues. The V end lost 3 bases, the J end lost 6 bases, and 12 bases lay between the germline ends. The CDR3 here is CASSFPDLGEQYF. The CDR3 coding sequence is TGTGCCAGCAGTTTCCCAGATCTCGGCGAGCAGTACTTC.

The sample holds many counts of this clonotype. This chain connects TRBV6-1 to TRBJ1-6; D unresolved. The V end lost 10 bases, the J end lost 9 bases, and 16 bases lay between the germline ends. The length of the CDR3 is 13 residues. Germline CDR1 MNHNS, CDR2 SASEGT. This CDR3 reads CATGLPGISPLHF. CDR3 sequence (DNA): TGTGCCACCGGGCTACCAGGAATTTCACCCCTCCACTTT.

This clonotype was counted ten times or more. This chain joins TRBV12-3 or TRBV12-4 and TRBJ2-4; 12 nucleotides agree with TRBD2. The CDR3 totals 14 residues. With V trimmed by 6 bases and J by 10 bases, 7 bases remained unmatched. CDR3 loop: CASSPGLAGSIQYF. The CDR3 coding sequence is TGTGCCAGCAGCCCTGGACTAGCGGGATCAATTCAGTACTTC.

This clonotype was picked up many times. This chain uses TRBV6-5 with TRBJ2-5; weak D call: TRBD2 (5 bases). The germline CDR1 and CDR2 sequences are MNHEY and SVGAGI. This CDR3 is 12 amino acids long. Trimming removed 8 bases at V and 6 bases at J, with 13 bases between. The CDR3 reads CASGSSGKTQYF. For the CDR3, the DNA is TGTGCCAGCGGGTCGTCGGGGAAGACCCAGTACTTC.

This clonotype was recorded many times. The gene calls are TRBV6-1 and TRBJ2-2; 7 nucleotides match TRBD2. From germline, CDR1 is MNHNS and CDR2 SASEGT. The CDR3 runs 15 residues. The J segment lost 3 bases and the V segment lost 6 bases, leaving 7 bases of the junction unmatched. The CDR3 sequence is CASRATSVHTGELFF. CDR3 DNA: TGTGCCAGCAGAGCTACTAGCGTTCACACCGGGGAGCTGTTTTTT.

This clonotype has a count of ten or more. The chain couples TRBV20-1 to TRBJ2-1, with 7 bases matching TRBD1. The CDR3 covers 16 residues. With V trimmed by 0 bases and J by 1 base, 6 bases remained unmatched. Looked up from germline, CDR1 is DFQATT and CDR2 is SNEGSKA (reference sequence). The CDR3 region is CSARDPRGPSYNEQFF. The DNA of the CDR3 is TGCAGTGCTAGAGACCCAAGGGGGCCGTCCTACAATGAGCAGTTCTTC.

This clonotype has ten or more counts. CDR3 protein: CSASRSGGSDQPQHF. For the CDR3, the DNA is TGCAGTGCTAGTAGGTCAGGGGGGTCGGATCAGCCCCAGCATTTT. This chain links TRBV20-1 with TRBJ1-5; 7 nucleotides align to TRBD1. CDR3 size: 15 residues. Looked up from germline, CDR1 is DFQATT and CDR2 is SNEGSKA (reference sequence). Unmatched junction bases numbered 10, after V lost 3 bases and J lost 5 bases.

On this clonotype: A single base separates this from a much larger clone, so it may be a read error. The chain carries TRBV20-1 and TRBJ2-7; no reliable D call. In germline, CDR1 is DFQATT, CDR2 SNEGSKA (reference sequence). V was trimmed by 4 bases and J by 0 bases, leaving 13 bases between them. The CDR3 consists of 14 residues. CDR3 sequence (DNA): TGCAGTGCTATGGATGACACTGCCTCCTACGAGCAGTACTTC. Its protein product is CSAMDDTASYEQYF.

This clonotype came up once. A junction boundary mismatches the germline segment, possibly from a read error. The chain links TRBV5-6 to TRBJ2-2; 9 nucleotides align to TRBD1. The germline gives CDR1 SGHDT, CDR2 YYEEEE. This CDR3 region has 15 residues. DNA for the CDR3: TGTGCCAACAGCTTAGGACAGGGGAGAGCCGGGGAGCTGTTTTTT. It specifies CANSLGQGRAGELFF.